The 10 T cell receptor beta chains listed next were all sequenced from one sample in a study of shared clonotypes between healthy human individuals. Sequencing used immunoSEQ multiplex PCR; TCRdb keeps in-frame clones, though not all of them. The sample comprises about 480,000 clones, roughly 85% of which are singletons, and around an eighth rests with the top ten. The sequencing input was PBMCs. These receptors came from a woman aged 40 to 55 in good health. Some clones in this sample may be carry-over from other donors' samples.

This rearrangement joins TRBV28 to TRBJ1-5; D may be TRBD1 (5 bases). This CDR3 region has 16 residues. Trimming left V 2 bases short and J 0 bases short, with 11 bases between. Germline CDR1 and CDR2: MDHEN and SYDVKM. The CDR3 reads CASSLDRSYSNQPQHF. CDR3 bases: TGTGCCAGCAGTTTAGACAGATCCTATAGCAATCAGCCCCAGCATTTT.

This chain links TRBV11-2 with TRBJ2-7, with 8 bases matching TRBD1. This CDR3 is built from 14 residues. Looked up from germline, CDR1 is SGHAT and CDR2 is FQNNGV. J was trimmed by 4 bases and V by 3 bases; bases with no gene match: 5. This CDR3 is CASSFRRQGYEQYF. The CDR3 coding sequence is TGTGCCAGCAGCTTCCGGAGACAGGGGTACGAGCAGTACTTC.

The chain links TRBV7-9 to TRBJ2-5; tentative D call: TRBD2 (6 bases). Trimming stripped 2 bases from V and 1 base from J, with 8 bases between. The CDR3 runs to 14 residues. The germline V gene encodes CDR1 SEHNR and CDR2 FQNEAQ (reference sequence). The CDR3 is CASSLWDSQETQYF. CDR3 nucleotides: TGTGCCAGCAGCTTATGGGACTCCCAAGAGACCCAGTACTTC.

DNA for the CDR3: TGTGCCAGCAGACCAACAGGGGGCTATGGCTACACCTTC. Translating it yields CASRPTGGYGYTF. This chain uses TRBV28 with TRBJ1-2, with 8 bases aligning to TRBD1. V gave up 6 bases and J gave up 4 bases; unmatched junction bases: 4. Germline CDR1 MDHEN, CDR2 SYDVKM. CDR3 length: 13 amino acids.

CDR3 region: CASSRPGLADQGTQYF. CDR3 nucleotide sequence: TGTGCCAGCAGCCGCCCGGGACTAGCGGATCAGGGTACGCAGTATTTT. V is TRBV7-9 and J is TRBJ2-3, with 11 bases aligning to TRBD2. This CDR3 has 16 amino acids. Losses at the gene ends were 5 bases for V and 8 bases for J; bases not matched to a gene: 12. The germline CDR1 and CDR2 sequences are SEHNR and FQNEAQ (reference sequence). Variable domain in full (rest from reference TRBV7-9 and TRBJ2-3): DTGVSQNPRHKITKRGQNVTFRCDPISEHNRLYWYRQTLGQGPEFLTYFQNEAQLEKSRLLSDRFSAERPKGSFSTLEIQRTEQGDSAMYLCASSRPGLADQGTQYFGPGTRLTVL.

This clone was detected a few times. V is TRBV7-9 and J is TRBJ1-2; D remains ambiguous. Trimming took off 5 bases at V and 7 bases at J, with 11 bases between the two ends. This CDR3 has 12 amino acids. Germline-derived CDR1 and CDR2 are SEHNR and FQNEAQ (reference sequence). The CDR3 bases are TGTGCCAGCAGCCAGAACAGTGTTGGCTACACCTTC. Amino acids: CASSQNSVGYTF.

The rearrangement uses TRBV10-1 and TRBJ2-6; no definite D call. CDR1 and CDR2 from the germline V gene are WNHNN and SYGVQD (reference sequence). V was clipped by 5 bases and J by 5 bases, with 22 bases between them. The length of the CDR3 is 18 residues. CDR3 nucleotides: TGCGCCAGCAGTATATTCATAATCGCACAAAGTCGGGCCAACGTCCTGACTTTC. Translated: CASSIFIIAQSRANVLTF.

Remarks on this clone: Other DNA variants within this sample encode the same CDR3. This chain connects TRBV5-1 to TRBJ2-5; 7 nucleotides match TRBD2. The ends lost 5 bases at V and 5 bases at J; junction bases unmatched: 6. The CDR3 runs 13 residues. Germline V CDR1 and CDR2: SGHRS, YFSETQ. The CDR3, as DNA: TGCGCCAGCAGTTTTGCGGGGGAGGAGACCCAGTACTTC. It translates to CASSFAGEETQYF.

This clone was counted ten times or more. The gene calls are TRBV19 and TRBJ2-5; D possibly corresponds to TRBD1 (6 bases). This CDR3 spans 13 amino acids. V was shortened by 5 bases and J by 5 bases, with 12 bases between the two germline ends. Germline CDR1 and CDR2: LNHDA and SQIVND (reference sequence). For the CDR3, the DNA is TGTGCCAGTAGTCGCACAGGGCGGGAGACCCAGTACTTC. Its translation: CASSRTGRETQYF.

The chain has TRBV11-2 and TRBJ2-7; TRBD2 agrees at 11 bases. Germline CDR1 and CDR2: SGHAT and FQNNGV. CDR3 length equals 15 residues. V shed 0 bases, J shed 2 bases, and the junction held 0 bases outside the gene matches. In nucleotides, the CDR3 is TGTGCCAGCAGCTTAGAACTAGCGGGGGCCTACGAGCAGTACTTC. Translated, it gives CASSLELAGAYEQYF. The entire variable domain, with the rest obtained from reference TRBV11-2 and TRBJ2-7, is as follows: EAGVAQSPRYKIIEKRQSVAFWCNPISGHATLYWYQQILGQGPKLLIQFQNNGVVDDSQLPKDRFSAERLKGVDSTLKIQPAKLEDSAVYLCASSLELAGAYEQYFGPGTRLTVT.